Listed below are T cell receptor beta chains from one sample, sequenced in a study of blood T cell repertoires in COVID-19. Sequencing was performed with immunoSEQ multiplex PCR; in TCRdb, only in-frame clones are kept and a portion is missing. The table has some 97,000 clones, 91% seen once. Sequencing was carried out using peripheral blood. These receptor sequences come from a man aged 50 to 59 with active COVID-19. The CDR3 runs from the conserved cysteine through the conserved F or W. D genes are given only for firm matches. Clone size is given for some rows only: seen once, a few or many times, or a class if the clone is expanded.

V,size,J,D,CDR3,DNA
TRBV3-1/TRBV3-2,-,TRBJ2-1,TRBD1,CASSQQGVLSENEQFF,TGTGCCAGCAGCCAACAGGGGGTTTTATCGGAAAATGAGCAGTTCTTC
TRBV5-7,-,TRBJ1-2,-,CASSFRSTSTYGYTF,TGTGCCAGCAGCTTTCGGTCGACATCCACCTATGGCTACACCTTC
TRBV18,once,TRBJ2-7,TRBD1,CASSPGQGAHEQYF,TGTGCCAGCTCACCTGGACAGGGGGCCCACGAGCAGTACTTC
TRBV5-1,-,TRBJ1-1,-,CASSSLLMGSGTPGTEAFF,TGCGCCAGCAGCTCCCTATTGATGGGTTCCGGCACCCCGGGCACTGAAGCTTTCTTT
TRBV28,-,TRBJ2-3,TRBD2,CASSGGGDTQYF,TGTGCCAGCAGTGGGGGGGGAGATACGCAGTATTTT
TRBV6-5,-,TRBJ2-3,-,CASSSGRQTTDTQYF,TGTGCCAGCAGTAGCGGCAGGCAGACCACAGATACGCAGTATTTT
TRBV6-1,-,TRBJ1-5,-,CASSGETRWSNSNQPQHF,TGTGCCAGCAGTGGGGAGACCCGGTGGTCGAATAGCAATCAGCCCCAGCATTTT
TRBV6-1,once,TRBJ1-5,-,CASSEALAGNQPQHF,TGTGCCAGCAGTGAAGCGCTGGCAGGGAATCAGCCCCAGCATTTT
TRBV7-2,few,TRBJ2-3,TRBD2,CASSRTSSNTDTQYF,TGTGCCAGCAGCCGGACTAGCAGTAACACAGATACGCAGTATTTT
TRBV19,once,TRBJ2-3,TRBD2,CASSTSGLAGPTQYF,TGTGCCAGTAGTACTTCGGGACTAGCGGGACCTACGCAGTATTTT
TRBV15,-,TRBJ2-3,TRBD2,CATSSIPGLAGSSTQDTQYF,TGTGCCACCAGCAGCATCCCGGGACTAGCGGGATCGTCCACACAAGATACGCAGTATTTT
TRBV6-1,once,TRBJ2-4,TRBD1,CASSDGHDPGQWDIQYF,TGTGCCAGCAGTGATGGCCACGACCCGGGACAGTGGGACATTCAGTACTTC
TRBV5-4,-,TRBJ1-2,TRBD1,CASSSGQDASYGYTF,TGTGCCAGCAGCTCAGGACAGGACGCGTCCTATGGCTACACCTTC
TRBV2,once,TRBJ2-7,TRBD2,CASSERTSGGALGEQYF,TGTGCCAGCAGTGAAAGGACTAGCGGGGGGGCCTTGGGCGAGCAGTACTTC
TRBV7-2,-,TRBJ1-1,-,CASSLGGFNTEAFF,TGTGCCAGCAGCTTAGGAGGGTTTAACACTGAAGCTTTCTTT
TRBV12-3/TRBV12-4,-,TRBJ2-2,-,CASSFTGGELFF,TGTGCCAGCAGTTTCACGGGCGGGGAGCTGTTTTTT
TRBV3-1/TRBV3-2,-,TRBJ1-1,-,CASSLTGVVAEAFF,TGTGCCAGCAGCCTTACAGGAGTAGTCGCTGAAGCTTTCTTT
TRBV12-3/TRBV12-4,-,TRBJ1-3,-,CAFRGAAGNTIYF,TGTGCCTTCCGGGGTGCGGCTGGAAACACCATATATTTT
TRBV18,-,TRBJ1-4,-,CASSPSGAGEKLFF,TGTGCCAGCTCACCATCCGGGGCGGGGGAAAAACTGTTTTTT
TRBV7-9,-,TRBJ2-7,-,CASSIQGIVSQQYF,TGTGCCAGCAGCATCCAGGGAATTGTCTCGCAGCAGTACTTC
TRBV5-1,-,TRBJ2-4,TRBD2,CASSTRDYKNIQYF,TGCGCCAGCAGCACCCGGGACTACAAAAACATTCAGTACTTC
TRBV24-1,-,TRBJ2-1,TRBD1,CATSDFPRGNYNEQFF,TGTGCCACCAGTGATTTTCCCAGGGGGAACTACAATGAGCAGTTCTTC
TRBV19,-,TRBJ2-2,TRBD1,CASSIQTGSTGELFF,TGTGCCAGTAGTATACAGACAGGGTCGACCGGGGAGCTGTTTTTT
TRBV7-2,-,TRBJ2-2,-,CASSLRLTGELFF,TGTGCCAGCAGCCTGCGACTAACCGGGGAGCTGTTTTTT
TRBV28,-,TRBJ1-1,-,CASSLLQGEAFF,TGTGCCAGCAGTTTATTACAGGGAGAAGCTTTCTTT
TRBV5-1,-,TRBJ1-5,-,CASSLGQYSNQPQHF,TGCGCCAGCAGCTTGGGACAGTATAGCAATCAGCCCCAGCATTTT
TRBV29-1,once,TRBJ2-2,-,CSASSPRGGELFF,TGCAGCGCCTCCAGTCCTCGGGGCGGGGAGCTGTTTTTT